This TCR beta chain was profiled in a study of shared clonotypes between healthy human individuals. Naive CD8 cells lacked CD45RO and underwent positive selection for CCR7, leaving out terminally differentiated effector memory CD45RA+ cells. Note on this clone: Its antigen is unknown.

Whole-study results and caveats: Across a few donors, naive CD4 shared 5% to 6%, naive CD8 more than 3%, memory CD4 about 2.4%, memory CD8 roughly 0.37%.

Clones were read by immunoSEQ multiplex PCR, and TCRdb kept only the in-frame ones, dropping some. The sample holds 450,000 to 700,000 clones, around 95% seen once. The CDR3 has 12 residues. Germline V gene lookup returns CDR1 SGHDN and CDR2 FVKESK. Trimming removed 4 bases at V and 4 bases at J, with 7 bases between. This chain links TRBV14 with TRBJ1-1; no firm D call. The sequenced sample consisted of naive CD8+ T cells sorted from blood. The receptor comes from a young woman in good health. This chain's CDR3 is CASSPSSTEAFF. The CDR3 nucleotides are TGTGCCAGCAGCCCCTCCAGCACTGAAGCTTTCTTT.